The text below deals with one T cell receptor (beta chain). The CDR3 spans 16 residues. The V gene end was trimmed by 5 bases and the J gene end by 2 bases; junction bases not matched to a gene: 6. Germline assignment: CDR1 MDHEN and CDR2 SYDVKM. Source study methods: Reference gene primer amplification in the assay estimated nucleated cell counts. Profiling relied on immunoSEQ multiplex PCR, and the TCRdb table lists in-frame clones only, not all of them. That table furnishes V, J and clone size, whereas the DNA furnished D and trimming. This table has approximately 200,000 clones, approximately 80% appearing once. The sample originates from a study of blood T cell repertoires in COVID-19. Living in 25 or so US areas, the participants were between roughly 18 and 95 years of age.

The sequence was collected from a woman aged 40 to 50 with acute COVID-19. V gene TRBV28 combines with J gene TRBJ2-4; TRBD2 agrees at 10 bases. The sequenced sample consisted of PBMCs or T cells enriched from blood (not recorded which). Written as DNA, the CDR3 is TGTGCCAGCAGTCCCTCAGCGGGGGGGTCCAAAAACATTCAGTACTTC. Translation: CASSPSAGGSKNIQYF.